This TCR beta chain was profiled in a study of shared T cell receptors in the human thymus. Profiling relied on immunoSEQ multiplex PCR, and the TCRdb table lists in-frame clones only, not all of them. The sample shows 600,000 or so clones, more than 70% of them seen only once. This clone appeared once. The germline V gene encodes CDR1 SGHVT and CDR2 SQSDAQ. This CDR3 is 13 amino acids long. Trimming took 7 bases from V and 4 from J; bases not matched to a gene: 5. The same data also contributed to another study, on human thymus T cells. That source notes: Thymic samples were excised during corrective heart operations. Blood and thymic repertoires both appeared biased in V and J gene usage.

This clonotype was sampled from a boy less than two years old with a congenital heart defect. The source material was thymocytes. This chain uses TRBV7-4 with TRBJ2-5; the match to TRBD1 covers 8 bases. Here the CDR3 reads CASTVDRGETQYF. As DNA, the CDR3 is TGTGCCAGCACCGTAGACAGGGGAGAGACCCAGTACTTC.